This TCR beta chain was sequenced for a study of vaccination effects on CD4 cells after COVID-19. Overall study findings and caveats: Sampling in the study covered few convalescent patients and included no early post-infection timepoints.

Trimming pared 3 bases from V and 4 bases from J, leaving 14 bases between. The CDR3 is 14 amino acids. The germline gives CDR1 DFQATT, CDR2 SNEGSKA (reference sequence). This clone was picked up a small number of times. The antigen is unknown. CD4+ T cells specific for antigen were expanded with viral peptide pools by the ViraFEST assay before sequencing. When 10 to 11 days of culture had elapsed, CD4+ T cells were isolated. According to the study, vaccine recipients showed no prior SARS-CoV-2 infection and negative nucleocapsid antibodies. Cultures got half-medium changes with IL-2 on days 3 and 7. Assay: immunoSEQ multiplex PCR; the TCRdb copy retains only in-frame clones and omits some. Of about 73,000 clones listed, 65% to 85% are singletons.

The receptor's source is a human donor who received a COVID-19 vaccine. Specimen: CD4+ T cells from PBMCs cultured with HCoV-NL63 spike peptides, collected before COVID-19 vaccination. V gene TRBV20-1 combines with J gene TRBJ2-3, with D possibly called TRBD1 or TRBD2 (5 bases each). CDR3 residues: CSASRGESPDTQYF. Written as DNA, the CDR3 is TGCAGTGCTAGTAGAGGGGAGAGTCCAGATACGCAGTATTTT.